Reported below is one T cell receptor (beta chain). As yet, its antigen is unknown. Library preparation (for TCRbeta) was performed with unique molecular identifiers. TCRdb independently ran MiXCR on the PCR reads; one entry per CDR3 protein. The sample consists of about 590,000 distinct CDR3 sequences, 10% to 15% of them appearing once. The V gene lost 6 bases and the J gene lost 0 bases, with 18 bases spanning the gap. Germline values: CDR1 DFQATT, CDR2 SNEGSKA (reference sequence). The CDR3 consists of 15 residues. This record belongs to a study of T-cell reconstitution after alpha-beta-depleted transplantation in children. Whole-study results and caveats: T-cell counts and diversity at one year post-transplant came mainly from newly produced T cells. For some patients, TCRbeta diversity was high at day 60 because of recipient T cells and thymic progenitors that survived.

The TCR was taken from a male patient between 5 and 17 years old who had a stem cell transplant for acute myeloid leukemia, so the T cells may come from the graft donor. The chain couples TRBV20-1 to TRBJ2-7, with TRBD2 as a possible D gene (6 bases). Here the sequenced sample was PBMCs, mostly from graft donor cells, taken 360 days after TCRalphabeta/CD19-depleted stem cell transplant. The CDR3 reads CSAFHRRASSYEQYF. The CDR3 nucleotides read TGCAGTGCCTTCCACAGGAGGGCATCCTCCTACGAGCAGTACTTC.